These 18 T cell receptor beta chains came from one sample sequenced in a study of human T cells and chemical hapten exposure. As to time point: pre-sensitization, week 0. Treatment given: therapeutic diphenylcyclopropenone sensitization with weekly scalp DPC. TCRdb re-called the RACE reads through MiXCR, storing one row per CDR3 protein. The profile shows more than 250,000 distinct CDR3 sequences, 7.5% to 9% of them singletons. The source was whole blood, collected in connection with sensitization to the hapten diphenylcyclopropenone (DPC). These receptors were collected from a woman aged 40 to 50 with alopecia areata. Some clones in this sample may be carry-over from other donors' samples.

This clonotype was counted ten times or more. This chain joins TRBV4-2 and TRBJ2-1; 7 nucleotides agree with TRBD2. V dropped 0 bases and J dropped 6; count of bases not matched to a gene: 8. The CDR3 has 16 amino acids. CDR1 and CDR2 from the germline V gene are LGHNA and YNFKEQ. CDR3 sequence (DNA): TGTGCCAGCAGCCAAGATGCCGCTAGCGGTACCAATGAGCAGTTCTTC. Protein product: CASSQDAASGTNEQFF.

This clonotype was counted ten times or more. This sequence joins TRBV9 and TRBJ2-2; D is perhaps TRBD1 (5 bases). The V and J ends lost 0 bases and 7 bases respectively, with 16 bases between them. Germline lookup yields CDR1 SGDLS and CDR2 YYNGEE. CDR3 length: 16 amino acids. CDR3 DNA: TGTGCCAGCAGCGTAGGGATAGGGGCGGACGGCGGGGAGCTGTTTTTT. Its protein product is CASSVGIGADGGELFF.

This clonotype was observed a handful of times. The V gene is TRBV7-8, the J gene TRBJ1-6; no clear D gene. Germline CDR1 is SGHVS and CDR2 is FQNEAQ. V was pared by 1 base and J by 10 bases, with 8 bases between. The CDR3 covers 13 residues. CDR3 sequence (DNA): TGTGCCAGCAGCTTAGGGGTAAACTCACCCCTCCACTTT. It translates to CASSLGVNSPLHF.

This chain uses TRBV24-1 with TRBJ1-3, with D unresolved. The CDR3 length is 13 residues. The ends were cut back, 3 bases at V and 8 bases at J, with 10 bases in the middle. The germline gives CDR1 KGHDR, CDR2 SFDVKD. For the CDR3, the DNA is TGTGCCACCAGTGATCCTCCTAGGGACACCATATATTTT. Encoded protein: CATSDPPRDTIYF.

Ten or more counts support this clonotype. This rearrangement joins TRBV6-2 or TRBV6-3 to TRBJ2-7; D call uncertain. Trimming took 5 bases from V and 3 from J, leaving 5 bases between them. The germline CDR1 and CDR2 sequences are MNHEY and SVGEGT. The CDR3 totals 11 residues. The CDR3 DNA reads as TGTGCCAGCAGTCCTTACTACGAGCAGTACTTC. Protein: CASSPYYEQYF.

Ten or more counts support this clonotype. This sequence joins TRBV7-2 and TRBJ1-4; the match to TRBD1 covers 7 bases. The germline CDR1 and CDR2 sequences are SGHTA and FQGNSA. The CDR3 loop spans 13 amino acids. With 5 bases clipped from V and 5 bases from J, the junction kept 2 bases outside the gene matches. CDR3 loop: CASSRDRNEKLFF. The CDR3 DNA reads TGTGCCAGCAGCAGGGACAGAAATGAAAAACTGTTTTTT.

This clonotype was picked up a small number of times. Written as DNA, the CDR3 is TGTGCCAGCAGCTTATCCCCCAGGGCGGAGACCCAGTACTTC. It translates to CASSLSPRAETQYF. The chain carries TRBV7-6 and TRBJ2-5; D possibly corresponds to TRBD1 (5 bases). V was clipped by 2 bases and J by 5 bases, with 12 bases between them. The germline CDR1 and CDR2 sequences are SGHVS and FNYEAQ. This CDR3 region has 14 residues.

The V and J genes are TRBV2 and TRBJ2-7, with D tentatively TRBD1 (5 bases). Germline V gene data show CDR1 as SNHLY and CDR2 as FYNNEI. This CDR3 has 13 residues. The V gene lost 10 bases and the J gene lost 7 bases, with 20 bases spanning the gap. In nucleotides, the CDR3 is TGTGCCACCCAAACAGGCGCCGCCCGGGAGCAGTACTTC. Translating gives CATQTGAAREQYF.

The sample holds many counts of this clonotype. The chain carries TRBV4-1 and TRBJ2-3; D is uncertain. V was pared by 1 base and J by 0 bases, with 14 bases between. Per germline, CDR1 MGHRA and CDR2 YSYEKL. The CDR3 totals 17 residues. The CDR3 spells CASSQARASGSTDTQYF. The CDR3 nucleotides are TGCGCCAGCAGCCAAGCCAGAGCGTCAGGCAGCACAGATACGCAGTATTTT.

The chain is built from TRBV12-3 or TRBV12-4 and TRBJ2-1; 11 positions agree with TRBD2. J was trimmed by 9 bases and V by 6 bases; bases with no gene match: 10. The CDR3 totals 15 residues. In DNA, the CDR3 is TGTGCCAGCAGCTACGGGACTAGCGGTCTCACTGAGCAGTTCTTC. This translates into CASSYGTSGLTEQFF.

In its sample, this clonotype was seen a few times. The rearrangement uses TRBV2 and TRBJ2-5; weak D call: TRBD1 (7 bases). V gave up 5 bases and J gave up 5 bases, with 21 bases separating them. This CDR3 has 16 amino acids. In germline, CDR1 is SNHLY, CDR2 FYNNEI. For the CDR3, the DNA is TGTGCCAGCAGTCAGTATGAGGTCTCAGGGGGGGAGACCCAGTACTTC. Protein product: CASSQYEVSGGETQYF.

The rearrangement joins TRBV28 to TRBJ2-3; D not certain. The germline V and J ends were trimmed by 3 bases and 7 bases, with 5 bases remaining between them. The CDR3 loop spans 11 amino acids. CDR1 MDHEN and CDR2 SYDVKM come from the germline V gene. The CDR3 loop reads CASSLGYTQYF. Here the CDR3 DNA reads TGTGCCAGCAGTTTGGGGTATACGCAGTATTTT.

The V and J genes are TRBV5-1 and TRBJ2-2; D ambiguous. The V gene's germline CDR1 is SGHRS and CDR2 YFSETQ. This CDR3 is 13 amino acids long. Trimming took off 5 bases at V and 5 bases at J, with 10 bases between the two ends. The CDR3 DNA reads as TGCGCCAGCAGGTCGACACCTACCGGGGAGCTGTTTTTT. Translating it yields CASRSTPTGELFF.

The chain recombines TRBV9 with TRBJ2-3; a possible D gene is TRBD2 (6 bases). The germline V gene encodes CDR1 SGDLS and CDR2 YYNGEE. The germline V and J ends were trimmed by 2 bases and 4 bases, with 14 bases remaining between them. This CDR3 region has 15 residues. The CDR3 loop reads CASSVGGPTPDTQYF. CDR3 DNA sequence: TGTGCCAGCAGCGTTGGAGGGCCAACCCCAGATACGCAGTATTTT.

The chain has TRBV20-1 and TRBJ1-5; TRBD1 might be the D (5 bases). The germline V and J ends were trimmed by 3 bases and 0 bases, with 15 bases remaining between them. CDR1 and CDR2 from the germline V gene are DFQATT and SNEGSKA (reference sequence). The CDR3 contains 16 residues. The CDR3 sequence is CSARTGGFYSNQPQHF. The DNA for the CDR3 is TGCAGTGCTAGGACGGGGGGGTTCTATAGCAATCAGCCCCAGCATTTT.

Concerning this clonotype itself: The junction differs from germline at one of its ends, possibly a read error. The chain combines TRBV27 with TRBJ1-2; 7 nucleotides align to TRBD1. The CDR3 has 14 amino acids. Germline CDR1 MNHEY, CDR2 SMNVEV (reference sequence). The CDR3 DNA reads as TGTGCCAACAGTCCATCAGGGGGAATAGGTGGCTACACCTTC. Translating it yields CANSPSGGIGGYTF.

This clonotype was observed a few times. The chain combines TRBV12-3 or TRBV12-4 with TRBJ2-6; D call uncertain. This CDR3 has 13 residues. The V gene lost 6 bases and the J gene lost 0 bases, with 3 bases spanning the gap. The CDR3 nucleotides are TGTGCCAGCAGGAACTCTGGGGCCAACGTCCTGACTTTC. Translating it yields CASRNSGANVLTF.

This rearrangement joins TRBV6-2 or TRBV6-3 to TRBJ2-5; D remains ambiguous. This CDR3 spans 13 amino acids. Deletions cut 5 bases from V and 11 bases from J, with 18 bases between. Germline loops: CDR1 MNHEY, CDR2 SVGEGT. CDR3 DNA sequence: TGTGCCAGCAGTCAGCAGTCCAAGAGTGGACAGTACTTC. Protein product: CASSQQSKSGQYF.